This T cell receptor beta chain emerged from a study of radiation and T cells in renal cell carcinoma. CDR1 is SEHNR and CDR2 is FQNEAQ in the germline V gene (reference sequence). The V segment lost 5 bases and the J segment 2 bases; nucleotides outside the gene matches: 5. This CDR3 is 14 amino acids long. As regards this clone: Its cognate antigen is unknown.

As for treatment: 15 Gy SBRT to primary tumor, nephrectomy 4 weeks later. This renal cell carcinoma was of the clear cell type. Findings and caveats of the study: In nephrectomy-only tumors, top 100 clonotypes averaged approximately 43%, versus around 50% irradiated. No pretreatment tumor biopsies were available for baseline clonotypes. Irradiated tumors held more dominant CDR3 motifs than control tumors.

The repertoire was sequenced with immunoSEQ multiplex PCR; TCRdb's copy has only in-frame clones and lacks some. This table has some 20,000 clones, 45% to 50% appearing once. J is TRBJ2-5 and V is TRBV7-9, with 7 bases matching TRBD1. The sample was tumor tissue, taken from a patient whose treatment included radiotherapy and nephrectomy. The sequence derives from a woman between 50 and 59 years old with renal cell carcinoma. The CDR3 reads CASSPRDSQETQYF. Here the CDR3 DNA reads TGTGCCAGCAGCCCTAGGGACAGTCAAGAGACCCAGTACTTC.